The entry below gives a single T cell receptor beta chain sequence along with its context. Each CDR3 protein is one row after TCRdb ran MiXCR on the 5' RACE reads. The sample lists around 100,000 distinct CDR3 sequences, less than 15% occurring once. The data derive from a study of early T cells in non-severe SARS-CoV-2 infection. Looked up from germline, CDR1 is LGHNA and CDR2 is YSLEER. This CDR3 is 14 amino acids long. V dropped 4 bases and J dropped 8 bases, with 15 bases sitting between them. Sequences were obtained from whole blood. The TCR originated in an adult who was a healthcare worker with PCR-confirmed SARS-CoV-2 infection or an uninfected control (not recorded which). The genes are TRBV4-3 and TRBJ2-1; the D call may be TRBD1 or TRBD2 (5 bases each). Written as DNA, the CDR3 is TGCGCCAGCAGCCGAGGTCTGGGGGACGATGAGCAGTTCTTC. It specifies CASSRGLGDDEQFF.